The clone carrying this T cell receptor (beta chain) was seen repeatedly, ten times or more. No antigen is known for it. V was shortened by 4 bases and J by 0 bases, with 16 bases between the two germline ends. The CDR3 is 16 amino acids. This sample was taken from a study of T cells after yellow fever vaccination. Study-level findings and limits: Reappearance after the booster was observed for most primary-vaccination clones (96% CD4, about 86% CD8). In FACS-sorted repertoires, abundant clonotypes from the bulk population could appear as contaminants.

MiXCR, applied by TCRdb to the 5' RACE reads, yields one record per CDR3 protein. The sample includes some 320,000 distinct CDR3 sequences, around 8.6% of them seen just once. This sequence joins TRBV12-3 or TRBV12-4 and TRBJ2-7, with no clear D. The sequencing used CD4+ T cells sorted from PBMCs, collected 5 days after the yellow fever booster vaccination. This sequence originates from a man in his late teens or twenties who received the YFV17D yellow fever vaccine. The CDR3 DNA is TGTGCCAGCAGTTCAAGACCGACTGGCCGCTCCTACGAGCAGTACTTC. Translation: CASSSRPTGRSYEQYF.